Listed below are T cell receptor beta chains from one sample, sequenced in a study of blood T cells in healthy people across ages. One entry per CDR3 protein, called by TCRdb with MiXCR from the 5' RACE reads. The sample includes roughly 1.4 million distinct CDR3 sequences, roughly 64% seen only once; the top ten take 6.5% to 8.5%. What was sequenced was blood. These receptors were collected from a young man in good health. Each CDR3 is given with its conserved first and last residue. The D gene is left open where the match is weak. Clone size, where shown, is once, few, many, or a class for clones that have expanded.

v_gene	d_gene	abundance	j_gene	CDR3aa	CDR3nt
TRBV29-1	TRBD1	.	TRBJ2-2	CSVGGKGASGELFF	TGCAGCGTTGGTGGGAAGGGGGCCTCCGGGGAGCTGTTTTTT
TRBV14	.	few	TRBJ1-6	CASSQSYNSPLHF	TGTGCCAGCAGCCAATCCTATAATTCACCCCTCCACTTT
TRBV20-1	.	few	TRBJ2-3	CSASRLDGGEDTQYF	TGCAGTGCTTCCAGACTAGACGGAGGGGAAGATACGCAGTATTTT
TRBV4-1	.	.	TRBJ1-6	CASSQDAKVRSPLHF	TGCGCCAGCAGCCAAGATGCGAAAGTACGTTCACCCCTCCACTTT
TRBV7-2	.	many	TRBJ2-5	CASSPTSGPKTQYF	TGTGCCAGCAGCCCTACATCAGGGCCAAAGACCCAGTACTTC
TRBV5-1	.	once	TRBJ1-2	CASSLNAAGGYTF	TGCGCCAGCAGCTTGAACGCAGCGGGCGGCTACACCTTC
TRBV28	TRBD2	.	TRBJ2-1	CASSLGLAGDNERFF	TGTGCCAGCAGTTTGGGACTAGCGGGGGACAATGAGCGGTTCTTC
TRBV25-1	.	.	TRBJ1-2	CASKGGAYGYTF	TGTGCCAGTAAGGGAGGGGCTTATGGCTACACCTTC
TRBV20-1	.	.	TRBJ1-6	CSAREGQALHF	TGCAGTGCTAGAGAGGGGCAGGCCCTCCACTTT
TRBV20-1	.	.	TRBJ2-4	CSASTPRGDQYF	TGCAGTGCTAGCACCCCAAGGGGGGATCAGTACTTC
TRBV20-1	.	.	TRBJ1-3	CSARRDTRNTIYF	TGCAGTGCTAGAAGGGACACTCGAAACACCATATATTTT
TRBV6-2/TRBV6-3	.	few	TRBJ1-1	CASSYHLGGTEAFF	TGTGCCAGCAGTTACCACCTGGGGGGAACTGAAGCTTTCTTT
TRBV2	.	few	TRBJ2-4	CASSDTDIQYF	TGTGCCAGCAGCGACACCGACATTCAGTACTTC
TRBV23-1	.	.	TRBJ2-5	CASSHKGPSQETQYF	TGCGCCAGCAGTCATAAAGGGCCCTCTCAAGAGACCCAGTACTTC
TRBV7-2	.	.	TRBJ2-7	CASSFSGRLTYEQYF	TGTGCCAGCAGCTTTTCAGGACGTCTTACCTACGAGCAGTACTTC
TRBV9	.	.	TRBJ1-2	CASSVVGGSYGYTF	TGTGCCAGCAGCGTAGTCGGAGGAAGCTATGGCTACACCTTC
TRBV20-1	TRBD2	.	TRBJ2-2	CSAEGLAGGLNTGELFF	TGCAGTGCTGAGGGACTAGCGGGGGGACTGAACACCGGGGAGCTGTTTTTT
TRBV7-2	TRBD1	.	TRBJ2-1	CASSLAARGSRDEQFF	TGTGCCAGCAGCTTAGCGGCCAGGGGGAGTAGGGATGAGCAGTTCTTC
TRBV25-1	.	.	TRBJ1-1	CASSVSLLRGAFF	TGTGCCAGCAGTGTATCGCTGCTCCGGGGAGCTTTCTTT
TRBV6-6	TRBD1	once	TRBJ1-2	CASSWSDGTGFNGYTF	TGTGCCAGCAGTTGGTCTGACGGGACAGGGTTTAATGGCTACACCTTC
TRBV11-2	.	.	TRBJ1-1	CASKQWGNTEAFF	TGTGCCAGCAAGCAGTGGGGGAACACTGAAGCTTTCTTT
TRBV7-8	.	.	TRBJ2-3	CASSPQGHSDTQYF	TGTGCCAGCAGCCCCCAAGGGCATAGTGATACGCAGTATTTT
TRBV28	.	.	TRBJ1-2	CASSPNGVDYGYTF	TGTGCCAGCAGCCCCAATGGGGTGGACTATGGCTACACCTTC
TRBV20-1	TRBD2	few	TRBJ2-2	CSAKGLAGTGELFF	TGCAGTGCTAAGGGACTAGCGGGGACCGGGGAGCTGTTTTTT
TRBV6-2/TRBV6-3	TRBD1	.	TRBJ2-7	CASTGVPREQYF	TGTGCCAGTACAGGGGTCCCCCGCGAGCAGTACTTC
TRBV7-9	.	once	TRBJ1-2	CANSLALSGSNYGYTF	TGTGCCAACAGCTTAGCGTTGAGTGGGAGTAACTATGGCTACACCTTC